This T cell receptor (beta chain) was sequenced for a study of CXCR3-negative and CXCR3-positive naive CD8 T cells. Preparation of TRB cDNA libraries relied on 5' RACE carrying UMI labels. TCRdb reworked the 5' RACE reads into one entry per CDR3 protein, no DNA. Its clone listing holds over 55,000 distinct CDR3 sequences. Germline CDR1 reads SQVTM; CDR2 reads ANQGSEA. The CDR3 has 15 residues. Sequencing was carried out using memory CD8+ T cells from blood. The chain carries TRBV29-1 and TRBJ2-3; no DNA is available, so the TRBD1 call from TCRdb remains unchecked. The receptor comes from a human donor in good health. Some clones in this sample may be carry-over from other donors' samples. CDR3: CSVPGQGVNTDTQYF.